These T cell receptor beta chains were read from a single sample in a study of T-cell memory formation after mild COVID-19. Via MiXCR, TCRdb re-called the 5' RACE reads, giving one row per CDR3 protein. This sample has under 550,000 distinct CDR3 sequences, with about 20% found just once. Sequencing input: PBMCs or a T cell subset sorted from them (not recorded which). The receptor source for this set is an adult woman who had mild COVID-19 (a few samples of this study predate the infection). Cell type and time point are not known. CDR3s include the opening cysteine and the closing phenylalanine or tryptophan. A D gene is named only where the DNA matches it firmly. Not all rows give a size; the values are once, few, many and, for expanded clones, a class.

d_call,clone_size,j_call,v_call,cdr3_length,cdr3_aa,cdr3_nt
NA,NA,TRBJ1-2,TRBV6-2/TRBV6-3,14,CASSYGGRVGGYTF,TGTGCCAGCAGTTACGGGGGCAGGGTCGGTGGCTACACCTTC
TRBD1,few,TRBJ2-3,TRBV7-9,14,CASGSTGGTDTQYF,TGTGCCAGCGGGTCGACAGGGGGCACAGATACGCAGTATTTT
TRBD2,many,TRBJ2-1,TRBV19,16,CASRGESGLPTNEQFF,TGTGCCAGTAGAGGAGAATCGGGACTACCTACTAATGAGCAGTTCTTC
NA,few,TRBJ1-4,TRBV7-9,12,CASSLGPSGQFF,TGTGCCAGCAGCTTAGGCCCGTCGGGACAGTTTTTT
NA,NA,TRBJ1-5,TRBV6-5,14,CASSIAAYNQPQHF,TGTGCCAGCAGTATAGCAGCCTACAATCAGCCCCAGCATTTT
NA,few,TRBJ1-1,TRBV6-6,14,CASSYSRGSTEAFF,TGTGCCAGCAGTTACAGTCGGGGATCCACTGAAGCTTTCTTT
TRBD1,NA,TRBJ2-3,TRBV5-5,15,CASSLGQGNADTQYF,TGTGCCAGCAGCTTGGGACAGGGAAACGCAGATACGCAGTATTTT
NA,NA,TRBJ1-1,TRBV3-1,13,CASSQENPVEAFF,TGTGCCAGCAGCCAAGAGAACCCAGTTGAAGCTTTCTTT
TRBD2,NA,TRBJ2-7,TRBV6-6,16,CASSYLAGGPFYEQYF,TGTGCCAGCAGTTACTTAGCGGGAGGGCCTTTTTACGAGCAGTACTTC
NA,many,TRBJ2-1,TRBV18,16,CASSPLSLQGRNEQFF,TGTGCCAGCTCACCACTATCGCTGCAGGGCCGCAATGAGCAGTTCTTC
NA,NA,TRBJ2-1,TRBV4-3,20,CASSQRYTWGGHSSYNEQFF,TGCGCCAGCAGCCAACGCTATACGTGGGGGGGGCACAGCTCCTACAATGAGCAGTTCTTC
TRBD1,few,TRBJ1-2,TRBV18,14,CASSPERQGGGYTF,TGTGCCAGCTCACCAGAACGACAGGGAGGAGGCTACACCTTC
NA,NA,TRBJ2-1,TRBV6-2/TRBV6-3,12,CASSYRPNEQFF,TGTGCCAGCAGTTACAGACCCAATGAGCAGTTCTTC
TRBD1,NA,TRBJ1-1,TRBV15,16,CATGLGQGFENTEAFF,TGTGCCACCGGCCTTGGACAGGGGTTCGAGAACACTGAAGCTTTCTTT
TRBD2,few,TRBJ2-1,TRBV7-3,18,CASSLSGTSGSRYNEQFF,TGTGCCAGCAGCTTATCCGGGACTAGCGGGAGCCGTTACAATGAGCAGTTCTTC
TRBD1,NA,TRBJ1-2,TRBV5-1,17,CASSRRPGQGADYGYTF,TGCGCCAGCAGCAGGAGGCCGGGACAGGGGGCGGACTATGGCTACACCTTC
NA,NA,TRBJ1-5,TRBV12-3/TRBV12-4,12,CASTQTDQPQHF,TGTGCCAGCACCCAGACTGATCAGCCCCAGCATTTT
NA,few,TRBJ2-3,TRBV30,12,CAWTQYGDTQYF,TGTGCCTGGACCCAGTACGGAGATACGCAGTATTTT
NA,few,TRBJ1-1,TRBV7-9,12,CAGRTVNTEAFF,TGTGCCGGCCGGACTGTGAACACTGAAGCTTTCTTT
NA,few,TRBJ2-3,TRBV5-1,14,CASSLRTDADTQYF,TGCGCCAGCAGCTTGCGGACAGACGCAGATACGCAGTATTTT
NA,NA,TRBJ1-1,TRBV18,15,CASSPGSDRRNVAFF,TGTGCCAGCTCACCAGGATCAGACAGGCGTAATGTTGCTTTCTTT
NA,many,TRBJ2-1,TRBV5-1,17,CASSRGPATGSYNEQFF,TGCGCCAGCAGCAGGGGTCCGGCGACGGGCTCCTACAATGAGCAGTTCTTC
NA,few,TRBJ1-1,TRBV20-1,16,CSARDRSDSLNTEAFF,TGCAGTGCTAGAGATAGGAGCGACAGCCTGAACACTGAAGCTTTCTTT
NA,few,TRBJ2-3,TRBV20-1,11,CSARDTDTQYF,TGCAGTGCTAGAGATACTGATACGCAGTATTTT
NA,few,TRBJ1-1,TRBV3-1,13,CASSQEGRTEAFF,TGTGCCAGCAGCCAAGAGGGGCGGACTGAAGCTTTCTTT
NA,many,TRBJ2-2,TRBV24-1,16,CATSDFVASNTGELFF,TGTGCCACCAGTGATTTCGTTGCTTCGAACACCGGGGAGCTGTTTTTT
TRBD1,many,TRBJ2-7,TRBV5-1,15,CASSSTGTGTYEQYF,TGCGCCAGCAGCTCAACCGGGACAGGGACCTACGAGCAGTACTTC
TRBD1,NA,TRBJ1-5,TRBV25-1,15,CASSSDGQGRQPQHF,TGTGCCAGCTCCTCTGACGGACAGGGACGCCAGCCCCAGCATTTT
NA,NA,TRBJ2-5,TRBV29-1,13,CSVEVWAGRTQYF,TGCAGCGTTGAAGTTTGGGCGGGAAGGACCCAGTACTTC
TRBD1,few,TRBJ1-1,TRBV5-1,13,CASSWTGGDEAFF,TGCGCCAGCAGCTGGACAGGGGGCGATGAAGCTTTCTTT
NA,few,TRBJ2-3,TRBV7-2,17,CASSSSIPKMTPDTQYF,TGTGCCAGCAGCTCGTCAATCCCAAAAATGACGCCAGATACGCAGTATTTT
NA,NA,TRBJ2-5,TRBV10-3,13,CATESGRQETQYF,TGTGCCACTGAATCAGGGAGACAAGAGACCCAGTACTTC
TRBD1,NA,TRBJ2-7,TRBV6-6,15,CASIPTQTGVYEQYF,TGTGCCAGCATCCCCACTCAGACAGGGGTCTACGAGCAGTACTTC
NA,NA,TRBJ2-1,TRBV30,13,CAWSMGAYNEQFF,TGTGCCTGGAGTATGGGCGCCTACAATGAGCAGTTCTTC
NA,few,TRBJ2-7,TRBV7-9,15,CASSDTGAGAYEQYF,TGTGCCAGCAGCGACACGGGGGCAGGAGCCTACGAGCAGTACTTC
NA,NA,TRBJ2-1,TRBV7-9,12,CATDIAWDEQFF,TGTGCCACCGACATAGCGTGGGATGAGCAGTTCTTC
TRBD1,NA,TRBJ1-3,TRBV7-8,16,CASSPGRGKSGNTIYF,TGTGCCAGCAGCCCAGGCAGGGGGAAAAGTGGAAACACCATATATTTT
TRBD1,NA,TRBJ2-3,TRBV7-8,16,CASSPKDRGIGDTQYF,TGTGCCAGCAGCCCTAAGGACAGGGGGATTGGAGATACGCAGTATTTT
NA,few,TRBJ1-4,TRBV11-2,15,CASSLDGRVGEKLFF,TGTGCCAGCAGCTTAGATGGGCGAGTTGGCGAAAAACTGTTTTTT
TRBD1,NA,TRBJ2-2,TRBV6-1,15,CASQQGAAHAGELFF,TGTGCCAGCCAACAGGGGGCGGCTCACGCCGGGGAGCTGTTTTTT
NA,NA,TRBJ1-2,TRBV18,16,CASSPLAGDRNYGYTF,TGTGCCAGCTCACCATTGGCGGGGGATCGGAACTATGGCTACACCTTC
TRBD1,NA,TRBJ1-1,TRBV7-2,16,CASSTTPGQMNTEAFF,TGTGCCAGCAGCACCACCCCGGGACAGATGAACACTGAAGCTTTCTTT
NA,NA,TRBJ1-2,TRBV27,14,CASSLSKGNYGYTF,TGTGCCAGCAGTTTATCGAAGGGAAACTATGGCTACACCTTC
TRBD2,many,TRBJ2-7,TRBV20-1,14,CSAPNFAGGGEQYF,TGCAGTGCGCCGAACTTTGCGGGGGGCGGCGAGCAGTACTTC
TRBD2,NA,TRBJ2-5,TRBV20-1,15,CSARRPGGAQETQYF,TGCAGTGCTCGCCGTCCCGGGGGGGCTCAAGAGACCCAGTACTTC
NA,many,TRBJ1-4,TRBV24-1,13,CATSDSGGEKLFF,TGTGCCACCAGTGACTCTGGGGGCGAAAAACTGTTTTTT
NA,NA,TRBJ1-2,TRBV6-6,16,CASTSVTPSAGYGYTF,TGTGCCAGCACCTCCGTTACCCCATCAGCGGGCTATGGCTACACCTTC
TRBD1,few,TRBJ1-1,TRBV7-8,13,CASSGQGWTEAFF,TGTGCCAGCAGCGGACAGGGTTGGACTGAAGCTTTCTTT
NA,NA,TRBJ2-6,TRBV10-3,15,CASHWSSSGANVLTF,TGTGCCTCCCACTGGAGCAGCTCTGGGGCCAACGTCCTGACTTTC
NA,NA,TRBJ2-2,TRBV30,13,CAWSVADTGELFF,TGTGCCTGGAGTGTTGCCGACACCGGGGAGCTGTTTTTT
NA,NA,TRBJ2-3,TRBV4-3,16,CASSQVSQGSTDTQYF,TGCGCCAGCAGCCAAGTCTCCCAGGGGAGTACAGATACGCAGTATTTT
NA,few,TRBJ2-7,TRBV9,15,CASSTRGTETYEQYF,TGTGCCAGCAGCACACGGGGGACTGAAACCTACGAGCAGTACTTC
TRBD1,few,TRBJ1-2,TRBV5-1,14,CASSPTGTGDGYTF,TGCGCCAGCAGCCCCACCGGGACAGGGGATGGCTACACCTTC
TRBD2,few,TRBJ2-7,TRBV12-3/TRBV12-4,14,CASSPPGRAYEQYF,TGTGCCAGCTCACCCCCCGGGAGGGCCTACGAGCAGTACTTC
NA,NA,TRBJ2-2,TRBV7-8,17,CASSLGLGLANTGELFF,TGTGCCAGCAGCTTAGGATTAGGGCTGGCGAACACCGGGGAGCTGTTTTTT
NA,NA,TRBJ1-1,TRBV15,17,CATSRDNSGLMNTEAFF,TGTGCCACCAGCAGAGACAACAGCGGATTAATGAACACTGAAGCTTTCTTT
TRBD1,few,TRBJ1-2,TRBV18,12,CASSLLDRDYTF,TGTGCCAGCTCACTCTTGGACAGGGACTACACCTTC